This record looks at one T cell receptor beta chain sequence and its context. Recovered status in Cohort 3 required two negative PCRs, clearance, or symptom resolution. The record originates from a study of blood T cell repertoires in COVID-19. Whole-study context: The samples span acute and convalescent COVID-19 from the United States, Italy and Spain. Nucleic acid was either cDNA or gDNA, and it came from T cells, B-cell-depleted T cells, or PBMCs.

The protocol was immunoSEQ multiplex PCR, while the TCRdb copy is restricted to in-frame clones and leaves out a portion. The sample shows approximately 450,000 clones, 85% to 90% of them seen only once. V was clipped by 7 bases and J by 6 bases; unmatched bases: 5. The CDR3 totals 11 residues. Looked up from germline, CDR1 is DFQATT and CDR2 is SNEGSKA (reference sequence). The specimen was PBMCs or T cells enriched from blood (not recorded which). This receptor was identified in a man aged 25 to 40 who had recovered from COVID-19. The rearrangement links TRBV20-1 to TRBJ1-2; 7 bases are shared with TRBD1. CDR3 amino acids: CSGGTVDGYTF. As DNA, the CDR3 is TGCAGTGGCGGGACAGTAGATGGCTACACCTTC.